Listed here is a single TCR beta chain. This sample is drawn from a study of blood T cells in healthy people across ages. Sample-barcoded 5' priming and a J-beta primer mix drove a second PCR of roughly 6 to 12 cycles. TCRdb passed the 5' RACE reads through MiXCR, listing each CDR3 protein once. Here the sample spans almost 800,000 distinct CDR3 sequences, 58% being singletons. V lost 1 base and J lost 10; bases outside the gene matches: 10. Germline CDR1 is LGHNA and CDR2 is YNFKEQ. The CDR3 is 15 residues long. The J gene is TRBJ2-1, the V gene TRBV4-2; 7 positions match TRBD2. Sequenced sample: blood. This sequence was found in a man aged 25-45 years in good health. For the CDR3, the DNA is TGTGCCAGCAGCCAAGGCGGCGGGGGACCCTACGAGCAGTTCTTC. Translated: CASSQGGGGPYEQFF.